Presented here are 2 T cell receptor beta chains from one specimen sequenced in a study of blood T cell repertoires in COVID-19 (TCRdb year 2020). Receptor amplification or capture employed the immunoSEQ multiplex PCR assay. The immuneACCESS repertoire file appears here via TCRdb, limited to in-frame rearrangements. These files lack a portion of the clones; in checked studies, under half of the deficit traces to unresolved V genes, and the cause of the others is not known. This sample comprises 210,000 or so clones, 84% of them detected only once. The ten most abundant clones make up roughly 5% of the sample. Sequencing was carried out using peripheral blood. The receptors stem from a woman in her 70s with active or convalescent COVID-19.

The V gene is TRBV7-2, the J gene TRBJ2-7, with 11 positions matching TRBD2. Germline V gene sequence: CDR1 SGHTA, CDR2 FQGNSA. The CDR3 has 17 amino acids. J lost 2 bases, V lost 2 bases, and 8 bases had no gene match. CDR3 sequence reads: CASSLNGELAGAYEQYF. In DNA, the CDR3 is TGTGCCAGCAGCTTAAACGGCGAACTAGCGGGAGCCTACGAGCAGTACTTC. The variable domain in full, completed from reference TRBV7-2 and TRBJ2-7, reads GAGVSQSPSNKVTEKGKDVELRCDPISGHTALYWYRQSLGQGLEFLIYFQGNSAPDKSGLPSDRFSAERTGGSVSTLTIQRTQQEDSAVYLCASSLNGELAGAYEQYFGPGTRLTVT.

This clone came up many times. The chain recombines TRBV7-9 with TRBJ2-3, with D perhaps TRBD1 (5 bases). V dropped 2 bases and J dropped 1 base, with 10 bases sitting between them. This CDR3 region has 15 residues. Germline V gene sequence: CDR1 SEHNR, CDR2 FQNEAQ (reference sequence). CDR3: CASSLKGQGTDTQYF. For the CDR3, the DNA is TGTGCCAGCAGCTTAAAGGGGCAGGGCACAGATACGCAGTATTTT.